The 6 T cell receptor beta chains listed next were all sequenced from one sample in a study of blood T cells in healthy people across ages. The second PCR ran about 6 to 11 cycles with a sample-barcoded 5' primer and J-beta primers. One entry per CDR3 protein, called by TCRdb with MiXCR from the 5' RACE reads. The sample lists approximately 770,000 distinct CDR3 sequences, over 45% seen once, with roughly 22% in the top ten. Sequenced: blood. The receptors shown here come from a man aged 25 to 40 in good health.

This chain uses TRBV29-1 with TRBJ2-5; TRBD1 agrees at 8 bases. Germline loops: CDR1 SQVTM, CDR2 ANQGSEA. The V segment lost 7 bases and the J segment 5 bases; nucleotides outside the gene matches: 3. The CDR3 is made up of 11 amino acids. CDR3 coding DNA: TGCAGCGCCAGGGGGCATGAGACCCAGTACTTC. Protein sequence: CSARGHETQYF.

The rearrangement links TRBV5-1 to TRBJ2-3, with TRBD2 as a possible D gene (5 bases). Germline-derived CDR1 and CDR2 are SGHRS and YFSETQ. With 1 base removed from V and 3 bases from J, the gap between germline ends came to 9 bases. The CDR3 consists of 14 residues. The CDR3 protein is CASSLTSRTDTQYF. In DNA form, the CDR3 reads TGCGCCAGCAGCTTGACTAGTCGGACAGATACGCAGTATTTT.

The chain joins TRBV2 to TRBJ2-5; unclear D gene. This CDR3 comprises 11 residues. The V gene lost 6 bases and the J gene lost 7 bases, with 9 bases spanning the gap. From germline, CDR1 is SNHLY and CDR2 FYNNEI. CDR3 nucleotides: TGTGCCAGCAGCCTACGATGGACCCAGTACTTC. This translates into CASSLRWTQYF.

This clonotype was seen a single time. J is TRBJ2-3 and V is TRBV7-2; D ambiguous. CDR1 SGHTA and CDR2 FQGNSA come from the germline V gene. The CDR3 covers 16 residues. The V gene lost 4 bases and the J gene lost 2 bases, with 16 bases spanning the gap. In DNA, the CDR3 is TGTGCCAGCAGCTCCATCTCGACCGGATACACAGATACGCAGTATTTT. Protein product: CASSSISTGYTDTQYF. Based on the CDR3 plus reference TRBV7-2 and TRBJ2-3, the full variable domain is GAGVSQSPSNKVTEKGKDVELRCDPISGHTALYWYRQSLGQGLEFLIYFQGNSAPDKSGLPSDRFSAERTGGSVSTLTIQRTQQEDSAVYLCASSSISTGYTDTQYFGPGTRLTVL.

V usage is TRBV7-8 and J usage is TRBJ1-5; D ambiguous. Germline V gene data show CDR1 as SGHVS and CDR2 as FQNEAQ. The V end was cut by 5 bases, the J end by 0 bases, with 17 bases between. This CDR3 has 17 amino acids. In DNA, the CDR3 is TGTGCCAGCAGCGCCCTGACACACGATAATAGCAATCAGCCCCAGCATTTT. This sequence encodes CASSALTHDNSNQPQHF.

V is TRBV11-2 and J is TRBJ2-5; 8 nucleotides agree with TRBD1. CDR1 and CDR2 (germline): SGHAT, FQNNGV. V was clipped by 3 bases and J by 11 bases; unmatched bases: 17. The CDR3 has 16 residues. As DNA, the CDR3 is TGTGCCAGCAGCTTGTTCCAGGGGGCTTTGAGAAATGAGCAGTACTTC. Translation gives CASSLFQGALRNEQYF.